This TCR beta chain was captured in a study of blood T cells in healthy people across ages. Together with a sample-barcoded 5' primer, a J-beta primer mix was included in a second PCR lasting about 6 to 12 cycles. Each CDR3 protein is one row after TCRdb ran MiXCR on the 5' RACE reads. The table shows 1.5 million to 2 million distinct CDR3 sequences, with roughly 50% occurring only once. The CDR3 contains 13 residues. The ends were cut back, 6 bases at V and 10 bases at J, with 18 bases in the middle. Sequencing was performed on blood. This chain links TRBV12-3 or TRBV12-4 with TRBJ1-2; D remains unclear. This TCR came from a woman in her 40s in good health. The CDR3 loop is CASSRLPGGDYTF. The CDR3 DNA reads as TGTGCCAGCAGCCGCCTCCCGGGCGGAGACTACACCTTC.